This passage covers 25 T cell receptor beta chains from one sample sequenced in a study of T-cell memory formation after mild COVID-19. TCRdb analysed the 5' RACE reads with MiXCR anew, one entry per CDR3 protein. The sample includes 300,000 to 350,000 distinct CDR3 sequences, more than 13% seen only once; the top ten take roughly a fifth. The sequenced sample consisted of PBMCs or a T cell subset sorted from them (not recorded which). Receptors were obtained from a man between 18 and 29 years old who had mild COVID-19 (a few samples of this study predate the infection). Cell type and time point are not known.

V is TRBV5-1 and J is TRBJ2-1, with 8 nucleotides matching TRBD1. Trimming removed 0 bases from V and 2 bases from J; junction bases left unmatched: 4. CDR1 SGHRS and CDR2 YFSETQ come from the germline V gene. CDR3 length: 16 residues. The CDR3 region has the DNA TGCGCCAGCAGCTTGGCCCAGGGGGCGACCTACAATGAGCAGTTCTTC. Translation: CASSLAQGATYNEQFF. The full variable domain, rest sourced from reference TRBV5-1 and TRBJ2-1, is KAGVTQTPRYLIKTRGQQVTLSCSPISGHRSVSWYQQTPGQGLQFLFEYFSETQRNKGNFPGRFSGRQFSNSRSEMNVSTLELGDSALYLCASSLAQGATYNEQFFGPGTRLTVL.

There are a few counts of this clonotype. The genes are TRBV7-6 and TRBJ1-2; 7 nucleotides agree with TRBD1. Germline V lookup: CDR1 SGHVS, CDR2 FNYEAQ. The CDR3 loop spans 13 amino acids. V shed 1 base, J shed 8 bases, and the junction held 4 bases outside the gene matches. The CDR3 sequence is CASSLGGGLGYTF. DNA for the CDR3: TGTGCCAGCAGCTTAGGAGGGGGCCTGGGCTACACCTTC.

This clonotype was counted a few times. The V gene is TRBV6-6, the J gene TRBJ2-3; the D is unclear. V was trimmed by 7 bases and J by 4 bases, leaving 15 bases between them. The length of the CDR3 is 14 residues. Germline CDR1 and CDR2: MNHNY and SVGAGI (reference sequence). The CDR3 here is CASTPRVPPDTQYF. CDR3 coding DNA: TGTGCCAGCACGCCTCGTGTGCCCCCAGATACGCAGTATTTT.

The chain has TRBV5-1 and TRBJ1-6, with D unclear. CDR1 and CDR2 from the germline V gene are SGHRS and YFSETQ. This CDR3 is 13 amino acids long. Trimming cost V 0 bases and J 9 bases, with 7 bases left between them. The CDR3, as DNA: TGCGCCAGCAGCTTGGCCGCACGTTCACCCCTCCACTTT. Its translation is CASSLAARSPLHF.

The rearrangement links TRBV5-1 to TRBJ2-5; tentatively, D is TRBD1 (6 bases). CDR1 is SGHRS, CDR2 YFSETQ, per germline. V was cut by 2 bases and J by 1 base, with 12 bases left in between. The CDR3 is 15 residues long. DNA of the CDR3: TGCGCCAGCAGCTTAGGACAGCTATCCCAAGAGACCCAGTACTTC. As protein: CASSLGQLSQETQYF.

This clonotype was observed a few times. This chain connects TRBV5-1 to TRBJ2-1; maybe TRBD1 (6 bases). The CDR3 runs 13 residues. Germline V gives CDR1 SGHRS, CDR2 YFSETQ. With 4 bases removed from V and 5 bases from J, the gap between germline ends came to 10 bases. The CDR3 DNA reads as TGCGCCAGCAGCCCACAGGGCCACAATGAGCAGTTCTTC. Residues: CASSPQGHNEQFF.

The sample holds one count of this clonotype. V is TRBV9 and J is TRBJ2-2; a possible D gene is TRBD1 (6 bases). The CDR3 length is 14 residues. Germline loops: CDR1 SGDLS, CDR2 YYNGEE. Deletions cut 4 bases from V and 6 bases from J, with 13 bases between. CDR3 residues: CASSLRTVPGELFF. In DNA, the CDR3 is TGTGCCAGCAGCTTAAGGACAGTCCCCGGGGAGCTGTTTTTT.

The rearrangement joins TRBV15 to TRBJ1-5; 10 bases line up with TRBD1. J lost 4 bases, V lost 8 bases, and 2 bases had no gene match. CDR1 and CDR2 from the germline V gene are LNHNV and YYDKDF (reference sequence). The CDR3 extends over 13 amino acids. The CDR3 DNA reads as TGTGCCACCCGGGACAGGGGTAATCAGCCCCAGCATTTT. Protein product: CATRDRGNQPQHF.

The sample holds a few counts of this clonotype. The chain employs TRBV12-3 or TRBV12-4 and TRBJ2-7; D is uncertain. The ends were cut back, 6 bases at V and 1 base at J, with 19 bases in the middle. The CDR3 is made up of 16 amino acids. The CDR3 sequence is CASRQARYPNSYEQYF. The DNA for the CDR3 is TGTGCCAGCAGGCAGGCCCGATACCCCAATTCCTACGAGCAGTACTTC.

The CDR3 coding sequence is TGTGCTAGTGGTCAGGAGAACACTGAAGCTTTCTTT. Amino acid sequence: CASGQENTEAFF. This sequence joins TRBV12-5 and TRBJ1-1; no clear D gene. Trimming took off 5 bases at V and 1 base at J, with 5 bases between the two ends. Germline V gene lookup returns CDR1 LGHNT and CDR2 FRNRAP. The CDR3 is made up of 12 amino acids.

The chain employs TRBV6-6 and TRBJ1-3; no firm D call. CDR3 length: 16 residues. Trimming took 7 bases from V and 0 from J, leaving 16 bases between them. Germline V gene lookup returns CDR1 MNHNY and CDR2 SVGAGI (reference sequence). In DNA, the CDR3 is TGTGCCAGCACCGGTTCGGGGATTAGCTCTGGAAACACCATATATTTT. Translating it yields CASTGSGISSGNTIYF.

The chain couples TRBV7-9 to TRBJ2-1, with D possibly being TRBD1 (5 bases). Germline V lookup: CDR1 SEHNR, CDR2 FQNEAQ (reference sequence). This CDR3 has 16 amino acids. V gave up 2 bases and J gave up 5 bases, with 16 bases separating them. The CDR3 DNA sequence: TGTGCCAGCAGCTTATTTTCCGGGCCACAGGACAATGAGCAGTTCTTC. Amino acid sequence: CASSLFSGPQDNEQFF.

The chain employs TRBV13 and TRBJ2-1; 8 positions match TRBD2. Trimming at V came to 5 bases and at J to 2 bases, leaving 2 bases not matched to a gene. CDR1 is PRHDT, CDR2 FYEKMQ, per germline (reference sequence). CDR3 length: 14 residues. CDR3 region: CASSRGRPYNEQFF. In nucleotides, the CDR3 is TGTGCCAGCAGCCGCGGGAGGCCCTACAATGAGCAGTTCTTC. Supplemented by reference TRBV13 and TRBJ2-1, the full variable domain reads AAGVIQSPRHLIKEKRETATLKCYPIPRHDTVYWYQQGPGQDPQFLISFYEKMQSDKGSIPDRFSAQQFSDYHSELNMSSLELGDSALYFCASSRGRPYNEQFFGPGTRLTVL.

The CDR3 region has the DNA TGCGCCAGCAGCCAAGATTTCGCCAGGGCCTATGGCTACACCTTC. It encodes CASSQDFARAYGYTF. The chain links TRBV4-3 to TRBJ1-2; a weak D match, TRBD1 (5 bases). Germline V CDR1 and CDR2: LGHNA, YSLEER. This CDR3 is built from 15 residues. V dropped 0 bases and J dropped 4 bases, with 12 bases sitting between them.

This clonotype appeared a few times. The chain uses TRBV7-8 and TRBJ2-5; D is ambiguous. V lost 3 bases, J lost 5 bases, and 16 bases lay in between. CDR3 length equals 15 residues. Germline values: CDR1 SGHVS, CDR2 FQNEAQ. The CDR3 region is CASSLSFPGRETQYF. The DNA of the CDR3 is TGTGCCAGCAGCTTGAGTTTTCCGGGTAGGGAGACCCAGTACTTC.

V is TRBV4-1 and J is TRBJ2-7; D gene ambiguous. The CDR3 totals 14 residues. The germline V gene has CDR1 MGHRA and CDR2 YSYEKL. The ends were cut back, 0 bases at V and 2 bases at J, with 8 bases in the middle. In nucleotides, the CDR3 is TGCGCCAGCAGCCAAGAATCCAGAGCCTACGAGCAGTACTTC. It encodes CASSQESRAYEQYF.

The CDR3 protein is CASSLAPRGREASQYF. As DNA, the CDR3 is TGTGCCAGCAGCTTAGCGCCAAGAGGGCGGGAGGCCTCACAGTACTTC. The chain couples TRBV7-6 to TRBJ2-5, with 8 bases that match TRBD2. Germline lookup yields CDR1 SGHVS and CDR2 FNYEAQ. The CDR3 length is 16 residues. J lost 11 bases, V lost 0 bases, and 14 bases had no gene match.

The V gene is TRBV5-6, the J gene TRBJ1-4; D uncertain. This CDR3 is 15 amino acids long. Looked up from germline, CDR1 is SGHDT and CDR2 is YYEEEE. V shed 4 bases and J shed 6 bases, with 16 bases lying between them. The CDR3 spells CASSTPTGGDEKLFF. In DNA form, the CDR3 reads TGTGCCAGCAGCACACCGACGGGCGGGGATGAAAAACTGTTTTTT.

This clonotype was seen more than once but under ten times. J is TRBJ2-5 and V is TRBV28, with 9 bases that match TRBD2. The CDR3 is 14 amino acids. The trim removed 5 bases at V and 5 bases at J, leaving 6 bases unmatched. CDR1 is MDHEN, CDR2 SYDVKM, per germline. Here the CDR3 DNA reads TGTGCCAGCAGTATGGGCGGGGGGGTCGAGACCCAGTACTTC. It is translated as CASSMGGGVETQYF.

This clonotype was seen a few times. The CDR3 reads CASSLGGTGFSPLHF. CDR3 nucleotide sequence: TGTGCCAGCAGTTTAGGAGGGACAGGCTTTTCACCCCTCCACTTT. V gene TRBV12-3 or TRBV12-4 combines with J gene TRBJ1-6; TRBD1 matches at 8 bases. This CDR3 comprises 15 residues. V was clipped by 1 base and J by 9 bases; unmatched bases: 5.

CDR3: CASSRGASGANVLTF. CDR3 coding DNA: TGTGCCAGTAGTAGGGGGGCCTCTGGGGCCAACGTCCTGACTTTC. J is TRBJ2-6 and V is TRBV19; D is tentatively TRBD1 or TRBD2 (6 bases each). This CDR3 has 15 residues. The germline V gene encodes CDR1 LNHDA and CDR2 SQIVND (reference sequence). V lost 4 bases and J 0 bases, leaving 7 bases between the germline ends.

This clonotype was seen a handful of times. In DNA, the CDR3 is TGCGCCAGCAGCCTAGGGTCCCCAACTACTACGAACTATGGCTACACCTTC. It is translated as CASSLGSPTTTNYGYTF. The rearrangement links TRBV4-1 to TRBJ1-2; D not resolved. Trimming pared 4 bases from V and 2 bases from J, leaving 20 bases between. From germline, CDR1 is MGHRA and CDR2 YSYEKL. This CDR3 has 17 residues.

This clonotype appeared many times. The V and J genes are TRBV7-2 and TRBJ2-7; the D gene is possibly TRBD1 (5 bases). The CDR3 has 13 residues. Per the germline V gene, CDR1 is SGHTA and CDR2 is FQGNSA. V lost 3 bases, J lost 3 bases, and 9 bases lay in between. The CDR3 reads CASSFRRGYEQYF. DNA for the CDR3: TGTGCCAGCAGCTTTCGTAGGGGCTACGAGCAGTACTTC.

The rearrangement links TRBV24-1 to TRBJ2-7; D is undetermined. Germline V gene lookup returns CDR1 KGHDR and CDR2 SFDVKD. This CDR3 comprises 12 residues. V was shortened by 4 bases and J by 7 bases, with 10 bases between the two germline ends. The CDR3 region is CATSDFKWEQYF. The CDR3 DNA follows: TGTGCCACCAGTGACTTCAAGTGGGAGCAGTACTTC.

This clonotype has ten or more counts. The V and J genes are TRBV4-2 and TRBJ1-4; 11 nucleotides line up with TRBD1. CDR3 size: 17 residues. Germline CDR1 reads LGHNA; CDR2 reads YNFKEQ. The V gene end was trimmed by 1 base and the J gene end by 7 bases; junction bases not matched to a gene: 8. In DNA, the CDR3 is TGTGCCAGCAGCCAAGGAGGCCCCGGGACAGGGGGTGAAAAACTGTTTTTT. Translated: CASSQGGPGTGGEKLFF.